The next 8 T cell receptor beta chains were all read from a single sample in a study of tumor-infiltrating lymphocytes in oesophageal squamous cell carcinoma. TCRdb reprocessed the PCR reads with MiXCR, giving one entry per CDR3 protein. The sample includes about 16,000 distinct CDR3 sequences, 40% to 55% of them seen just once. The sample taken for sequencing was normal esophageal tissue next to the tumor. These receptors came from a female donor with esophageal squamous cell carcinoma.

This clonotype was counted ten times or more. Written as DNA, the CDR3 is TGCGCCAGCAGCCAAGGCAGGGGGGGAGAGCAGTACTTC. Its translation: CASSQGRGGEQYF. The rearrangement joins TRBV4-1 to TRBJ2-4; D may match TRBD1 or TRBD2 (7 bases each). Germline V gene lookup returns CDR1 MGHRA and CDR2 YSYEKL. The CDR3 contains 13 residues. The germline V and J ends were trimmed by 1 base and 13 bases, with 14 bases remaining between them.

This clonotype was observed a few times. The chain uses TRBV7-3 and TRBJ2-2, with 7 bases aligning to TRBD2. The trim removed 3 bases at V and 5 bases at J, leaving 9 bases unmatched. CDR1 and CDR2 (germline): SGHTA, FQGTGA. This CDR3 comprises 16 residues. CDR3 coding DNA: TGTGCCAGCAGCTTCTACCGGGGGGTGGGAACCGGGGAGCTGTTTTTT. It codes for CASSFYRGVGTGELFF.

Points on this clonotype: A clone one base away is much larger, so this may be a read error. The CDR3, as DNA: TGTGCCAGCAGCTTAGTAGCAGATACGCAGTATTTT. Translated: CASSLVADTQYF. The V and J genes are TRBV11-3 and TRBJ2-3; D gene ambiguous. Deletions cut 1 base from V and 4 bases from J, with 3 bases between. The CDR3 extends over 12 amino acids. Germline values: CDR1 SGHNT, CDR2 YENEEA.

A single count supports this clonotype. V and J are TRBV19 and TRBJ1-1; possible D gene TRBD1, 5 bases. The CDR3 runs to 19 residues. Germline V CDR1 and CDR2: LNHDA, SQIVND (reference sequence). V lost 4 bases and J lost 1, with 25 bases in between. CDR3 protein: CASSTDSLRVMRGNTEAFF. As DNA, the CDR3 is TGTGCCAGTAGTACCGACTCTCTCAGGGTAATGAGGGGGAACACTGAAGCTTTCTTT.

The chain joins TRBV7-2 to TRBJ2-5; no clear D. CDR3 length: 13 residues. Germline CDR1 is SGHTA and CDR2 is FQGNSA. The V gene lost 3 bases and the J gene lost 5 bases, with 10 bases spanning the gap. CDR3: CASSLVGGETQYF. CDR3 nucleotides: TGTGCCAGCAGCTTGGTGGGTGGCGAGACCCAGTACTTC. Drawing the rest from reference TRBV7-2 and TRBJ2-5, the complete variable domain is GAGVSQSPSNKVTEKGKDVELRCDPISGHTALYWYRQSLGQGLEFLIYFQGNSAPDKSGLPSDRFSAERTGGSVSTLTIQRTQQEDSAVYLCASSLVGGETQYFGPGTRLLVL.

As concerns this clonotype: Since no conserved phenylalanine or tryptophan closes the CDR3, a read error is the likely cause. No DNA is shown, since the ends of the CDR3 on it are uncertain; the CDR3 is the one TCRdb lists. The genes are TRBV7-9 and TRBJ1-1. From its first to its last residue, the CDR3 has 16 amino acids. CDR1 and CDR2 from the germline V gene are SEHNR and FQNEAQ (reference sequence). CDR3 sequence: CATSVAGKASPSILVM.

By sample fraction, this clonotype is medium-sized. The chain employs TRBV27 and TRBJ2-7; 14 bases are a match to TRBD2. V trimming: 2 bases; J trimming: 5 bases; junction bases outside the gene matches: 2. This CDR3 comprises 15 residues. CDR1 and CDR2 (germline): MNHEY, SMNVEV (reference sequence). In DNA, the CDR3 is TGTGCCAGCAGTTTAGTGGGACTAGCGGGAGACGAGCAGTACTTC. Encoded protein: CASSLVGLAGDEQYF.

In this sample, this clonotype turned up many times. The CDR3 sequence is CATSAPDRGAEAFF. The DNA for the CDR3 is TGTGCCACCTCTGCCCCGGACAGGGGGGCCGAAGCTTTCTTT. This chain links TRBV7-9 with TRBJ1-1; 10 nucleotides align to TRBD1. Germline trimming cut 10 bases from V and 8 bases from J; bases unmatched to any gene: 13. Germline CDR1 is SEHNR and CDR2 is FQNEAQ (reference sequence). This CDR3 spans 14 amino acids.